Given below is one T cell receptor (beta chain) in context. The sample originates from a study of control samples from healthy donors and cancer patients. Only in-frame clones appear in the TCRdb table, and some are missing; sequencing was by immunoSEQ multiplex PCR. The sample comprises roughly 120,000 clones, around nine tenths of which are singletons, and about 4.7% rests with the top ten. Germline CDR1 reads SGHTA; CDR2 reads FQGNSA. V shed 2 bases and J shed 7 bases, with 9 bases lying between them. This CDR3 is 13 amino acids long. The rearrangement joins TRBV7-2 to TRBJ1-5; no definite D call. The specimen sequenced was blood. The sequence was obtained from a human donor in good health. The donor label of this sample is uncertain. The CDR3 region has the DNA TGTGCCAGCAGCTTAAATCAACGGCAGCCCCAGCATTTT. It codes for CASSLNQRQPQHF.